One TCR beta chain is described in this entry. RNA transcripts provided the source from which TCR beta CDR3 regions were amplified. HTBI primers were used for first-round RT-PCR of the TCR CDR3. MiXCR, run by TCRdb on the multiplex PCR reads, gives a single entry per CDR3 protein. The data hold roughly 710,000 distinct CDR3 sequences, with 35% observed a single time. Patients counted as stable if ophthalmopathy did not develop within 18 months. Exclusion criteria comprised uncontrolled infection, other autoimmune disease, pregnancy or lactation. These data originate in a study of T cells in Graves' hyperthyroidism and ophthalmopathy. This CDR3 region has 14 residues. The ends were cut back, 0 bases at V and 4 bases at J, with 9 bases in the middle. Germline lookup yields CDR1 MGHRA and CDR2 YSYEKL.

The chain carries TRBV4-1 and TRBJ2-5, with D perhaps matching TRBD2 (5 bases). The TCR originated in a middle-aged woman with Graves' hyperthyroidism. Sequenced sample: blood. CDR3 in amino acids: CASSQDTGIETQYF. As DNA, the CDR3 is TGCGCCAGCAGCCAAGATACGGGGATAGAGACCCAGTACTTC.